Sequencing of this TCR beta chain was carried out in a study of cytomegalovirus exposure and HLA in healthy donors. Findings of the study overall: Rare TCR sequences predominated, though certain public TCRs were found in many donors.

Looked up from germline, CDR1 is SGHRS and CDR2 is YFSETQ. With V trimmed by 0 bases and J by 1 base, 6 bases remained unmatched. This CDR3 is built from 18 residues. In the PCR, 60 Vbeta and 13 Jbeta primers were used. The repertoire was sequenced with immunoSEQ multiplex PCR; TCRdb's copy has only in-frame clones and lacks some. The sample holds over 150,000 clones. Comments on this clone: Its specificity is unknown.

This sequence joins TRBV5-1 and TRBJ2-6, with 8 bases identical to TRBD1. This TCR was recovered from a boy aged 5-17 years in good health and CMV-seronegative. Sample: PBMCs. The CDR3 DNA reads as TGCGCCAGCAGCTTGGCCAGGGGGCTTGGGTCTGGGGCCAACGTCCTGACTTTC. Translating gives CASSLARGLGSGANVLTF.